Each of the 23 T cell receptor beta chains below was sequenced from the same sample in a study of CD8 T cells in ankylosing spondylitis. Study-level results: Characteristic of ankylosing spondylitis blood, it appeared, was a TCR beta motif comprising fewer than 10 highly homologous variants.

TCRdb fed the 5' RACE reads into MiXCR, producing one record per CDR3 protein. The table lists about 800,000 distinct CDR3 sequences, 12% of them singletons, with approximately 0.46% in the top ten. No antigen has been assigned to these receptors. Sequencing was performed on blood, either unsorted or a sorted T cell fraction (not recorded which). The origin of the receptors is a male donor with ankylosing spondylitis.

The chain recombines TRBV11-2 with TRBJ2-2; D possibly matches TRBD1 or TRBD2 (5 bases each). Per germline, CDR1 SGHAT and CDR2 FQNNGV. Trimming left V 5 bases short and J 4 bases short, with 23 bases between. The CDR3 is made up of 18 amino acids. As DNA, the CDR3 is TGTGCCAGCAGCCGACCCGCCCTGGGGCTAGCTGGCACCGGGGAGCTGTTTTTT. It encodes CASSRPALGLAGTGELFF.

This clonotype was detected a few times. The chain carries TRBV7-9 and TRBJ2-7, with D unresolved. Germline assignment: CDR1 SEHNR and CDR2 FQNEAQ (reference sequence). There are 17 residues in the CDR3. V was trimmed by 4 bases and J by 4 bases, leaving 23 bases between them. The CDR3 nucleotides read TGTGCCAGCAGCTCCCGTGATGGGGTGAGGTTCTCATACGAGCAGTACTTC. It yields the protein CASSSRDGVRFSYEQYF.

The rearrangement uses TRBV20-1 and TRBJ2-1; TRBD2 matches 8 bases. Germline V CDR1 and CDR2: DFQATT, SNEGSKA (reference sequence). The CDR3 has 14 residues. With V trimmed by 3 bases and J by 3 bases, 4 bases remained unmatched. CDR3 loop: CSASRGGIYNEQFF. The CDR3 DNA follows: TGCAGTGCTAGTCGGGGGGGAATCTACAATGAGCAGTTCTTC.

The V call is TRBV6-2 or TRBV6-3, the J call TRBJ1-1; D might be TRBD1 (6 bases). CDR1 is MNHEY, CDR2 SVGEGT, per germline. Trimming removed 10 bases from V and 5 bases from J, with 14 bases in between. The CDR3 runs to 12 residues. CDR3 sequence (DNA): TGTGCCACAAAAAAAAGGGGGACTGAAGCTTTCTTT. Its protein is CATKKRGTEAFF.

In its sample, this clonotype was seen a few times. The rearrangement uses TRBV20-1 and TRBJ2-3, with a weak D call TRBD2 (6 bases). Germline CDR1 is DFQATT and CDR2 is SNEGSKA (reference sequence). The CDR3 runs to 13 residues. Trimming removed 4 bases at V and 3 bases at J, with 11 bases between. DNA of the CDR3: TGCAGTGCTATCGGAGGGCCTACAGATACGCAGTATTTT. The encoded protein is CSAIGGPTDTQYF.

This clonotype occurred a few times. The rearrangement joins TRBV6-1 to TRBJ1-1; tentatively, D is TRBD1 (6 bases). Germline V gives CDR1 MNHNS, CDR2 SASEGT. The CDR3 has 14 residues. Trimming pared 6 bases from V and 5 bases from J, leaving 16 bases between. CDR3 bases: TGTGCCAGCAGGATAACAGGGAGAGGGACTGAAGCTTTCTTT. This codes for CASRITGRGTEAFF.

This sequence joins TRBV20-1 and TRBJ2-5, with 7 positions matching TRBD2. V shed 0 bases and J 5 bases; nucleotides not matched to a gene: 15. This CDR3 is 17 amino acids long. Germline loops: CDR1 DFQATT, CDR2 SNEGSKA (reference sequence). The CDR3, as DNA: TGCAGTGCTAGAGATCTAGGTAGCGGGTGGATGTGGGAGACCCAGTACTTC. Translating gives CSARDLGSGWMWETQYF.

V usage is TRBV6-1 and J usage is TRBJ1-1, with no clear D. Germline lookup yields CDR1 MNHNS and CDR2 SASEGT. The CDR3 runs to 14 residues. The germline V and J ends were trimmed by 6 bases and 5 bases, with 16 bases remaining between them. The CDR3 nucleotides read TGTGCCAGCAGAAAACAGTGGGCGCGGACTGAAGCTTTCTTT. This codes for CASRKQWARTEAFF.

This clonotype was recorded a few times. This sequence joins TRBV6-6 and TRBJ1-2; 8 nucleotides match TRBD1. The germline V gene encodes CDR1 MNHNY and CDR2 SVGAGI (reference sequence). The V and J ends lost 5 bases and 7 bases, in that order; junction bases with no gene match: 6. CDR3 length equals 13 residues. This CDR3 reads CASSQDRGGGYTF. The CDR3, as DNA: TGTGCCAGCAGTCAAGACAGGGGCGGTGGCTACACCTTC.

This chain uses TRBV6-2 or TRBV6-3 with TRBJ2-3; tentatively, D is TRBD2 (7 bases). V gave up 6 bases and J gave up 0 bases, with 13 bases separating them. Looked up from germline, CDR1 is MNHEY and CDR2 is SVGEGT. This CDR3 contains 15 residues. CDR3 nucleotides: TGTGCCAGCAGCGGACGGGGGGCTAGCACAGATACGCAGTATTTT. Amino acid sequence: CASSGRGASTDTQYF.

This clonotype came up many times. This chain links TRBV29-1 with TRBJ2-7; D is perhaps TRBD1 (6 bases). CDR1 is SQVTM, CDR2 ANQGSEA, per germline. Trimming took 4 bases from V and 6 from J, leaving 16 bases between them. The CDR3 sequence is 13 residues long. This CDR3 is CSVAGHLSGEQYF. The DNA for the CDR3 is TGCAGCGTTGCGGGACACCTTTCTGGCGAGCAGTACTTC.

This clonotype came up many times. J is TRBJ2-7 and V is TRBV7-2; 9 bases align to TRBD2. This CDR3 has 14 residues. The trim removed 5 bases at V and 4 bases at J, leaving 6 bases unmatched. Germline V gene sequence: CDR1 SGHTA, CDR2 FQGNSA. This chain's CDR3 is CASSLLAGVYEQYF. The CDR3 nucleotides read TGTGCCAGCAGCCTTTTAGCGGGGGTGTACGAGCAGTACTTC.

This chain connects TRBV6-2 or TRBV6-3 to TRBJ1-1, with a weak D call TRBD1 (6 bases). V was trimmed by 4 bases and J by 9 bases, leaving 12 bases between them. The germline V gene encodes CDR1 MNHEY and CDR2 SVGEGT. The CDR3 has 12 residues. The CDR3 nucleotides read TGTGCCAGCAGTTCCCTCGGGACACAAGCTTTCTTT. Translation: CASSSLGTQAFF.

This clonotype has just a few counts. The chain carries TRBV7-9 and TRBJ2-7, with unresolved D. The CDR3 runs to 14 residues. Per the germline V gene, CDR1 is SEHNR and CDR2 is FQNEAQ (reference sequence). With 2 bases removed from V and 0 bases from J, the gap between germline ends came to 8 bases. The CDR3, as DNA: TGTGCCAGCAGCTTAAGGCAGACCTCCTACGAGCAGTACTTC. Protein: CASSLRQTSYEQYF.

In this sample, this clonotype turned up a few times. The chain links TRBV24-1 to TRBJ1-2, with 12 positions matching TRBD1. Germline V gene lookup returns CDR1 KGHDR and CDR2 SFDVKD. The CDR3 has 13 residues. V lost 3 bases to trimming and J lost 8 bases; unmatched junction nucleotides: 0. For the CDR3, the DNA is TGTGCCACCAGTGATGGGACAGGGGGCGGCTACACCTTC. Amino acid sequence: CATSDGTGGGYTF.

This chain links TRBV5-1 with TRBJ2-5, with D unclear. V lost 3 bases and J lost 5, with 11 bases in between. The germline V gene has CDR1 SGHRS and CDR2 YFSETQ. The CDR3 runs to 13 residues. The CDR3 spells CASSSDPAETQYF. CDR3 bases: TGCGCCAGCAGCTCGGATCCGGCGGAGACCCAGTACTTC.

This clonotype was detected only a few times. The V gene is TRBV6-5, the J gene TRBJ2-7, with TRBD2 as a possible D gene (5 bases). CDR1 is MNHEY and CDR2 is SVGAGI in the germline V gene. With 3 bases removed from V and 2 bases from J, the gap between germline ends came to 14 bases. The CDR3 contains 15 residues. CDR3 sequence (DNA): TGTGCCAGCAGTTATTTGGACTTCAAGACCTACGAGCAGTACTTC. Translating gives CASSYLDFKTYEQYF.

This clonotype was observed a few times. This chain uses TRBV12-3 or TRBV12-4 with TRBJ2-2; no reliable D call. The CDR3 sequence is 13 residues long. V lost 7 bases, J lost 4 bases, and 10 bases lay in between. The DNA for the CDR3 is TGTGCCAGCAAATGGAGCCGCACCGGGGAGCTGTTTTTT. Translated: CASKWSRTGELFF.

This clonotype has a handful of counts. V and J are TRBV7-3 and TRBJ2-7, with a weak D call TRBD2 (5 bases). Looked up from germline, CDR1 is SGHTA and CDR2 is FQGTGA. This CDR3 is 12 amino acids long. V dropped 4 bases and J dropped 7 bases, with 11 bases sitting between them. CDR3 DNA: TGTGCCAGCAGCTATACCAAGCGGGAGCAGTACTTC. Translation: CASSYTKREQYF.

This chain uses TRBV24-1 with TRBJ2-1; no clear D gene. V was clipped by 0 bases and J by 5 bases, with 4 bases between them. Germline values: CDR1 KGHDR, CDR2 SFDVKD. CDR3 size: 13 residues. This CDR3 reads CATSDLFDNEQFF. The CDR3 coding sequence is TGTGCCACCAGTGATTTGTTTGACAATGAGCAGTTCTTC.

This clonotype was picked up a small number of times. V is TRBV27 and J is TRBJ2-2; 9 bases agree with TRBD1. J gave up 4 bases and V 7 bases, and 7 bases lay outside the gene matches. The CDR3 spans 15 residues. Looked up from germline, CDR1 is MNHEY and CDR2 is SMNVEV (reference sequence). The CDR3 here is CASTRWTGVTGELFF. Written as DNA, the CDR3 is TGTGCCAGCACCCGGTGGACAGGGGTCACCGGGGAGCTGTTTTTT.

This clonotype was picked up a small number of times. This chain links TRBV28 with TRBJ2-7; TRBD1 matches at 9 bases. This CDR3 has 15 residues. CDR1 MDHEN and CDR2 SYDVKM come from the germline V gene. The V gene end was trimmed by 4 bases and the J gene end by 9 bases; junction bases not matched to a gene: 13. CDR3 DNA: TGTGCCAGCAGTTCCCCCACAGGGGGCGGAGGGGGGCAGTACTTC. It translates to CASSSPTGGGGGQYF.

The chain is built from TRBV7-2 and TRBJ2-4, with TRBD1 as a possible D gene (6 bases). The V and J ends lost 5 bases and 0 bases respectively, with 14 bases between them. CDR1 and CDR2 from the germline V gene are SGHTA and FQGNSA. CDR3 length equals 16 residues. CDR3 nucleotide sequence: TGTGCCAGCAGCCAACAGGGTTTACTAGCCAAAAACATTCAGTACTTC. It is translated as CASSQQGLLAKNIQYF. Combining the CDR3 with reference TRBV7-2 and TRBJ2-4 gives the whole variable domain GAGVSQSPSNKVTEKGKDVELRCDPISGHTALYWYRQSLGQGLEFLIYFQGNSAPDKSGLPSDRFSAERTGGSVSTLTIQRTQQEDSAVYLCASSQQGLLAKNIQYFGAGTRLSVL.